This TCR beta chain was documented in a study of CD8 T cells in ankylosing spondylitis. Study-wide findings and caveats: Several highly homologous variants made up a TCR beta motif, and this motif appeared characteristic of ankylosing spondylitis blood.

The sample holds many counts of this clonotype. Its antigen is as yet unknown. TCRdb reprocessed the 5' RACE reads with MiXCR, giving one entry per CDR3 protein. The top ten hold roughly 3.2% of the sample, which has fewer than 550,000 distinct CDR3 sequences, over 4% seen once. The CDR3 sequence is 15 residues long. Germline V gene data show CDR1 as LGHNA and CDR2 as YSLEER. Deletions cut 1 base from V and 0 bases from J, with 9 bases between. Sequenced input: blood, either unsorted or a sorted T cell fraction (not recorded which). The clonotype originates from a male donor with ankylosing spondylitis. V is TRBV4-3 and J is TRBJ1-1; D is unresolved. The CDR3 region has the DNA TGCGCCAGCAGCCAAGGTATGCGTATGAACACTGAAGCTTTCTTT. Its protein product is CASSQGMRMNTEAFF.